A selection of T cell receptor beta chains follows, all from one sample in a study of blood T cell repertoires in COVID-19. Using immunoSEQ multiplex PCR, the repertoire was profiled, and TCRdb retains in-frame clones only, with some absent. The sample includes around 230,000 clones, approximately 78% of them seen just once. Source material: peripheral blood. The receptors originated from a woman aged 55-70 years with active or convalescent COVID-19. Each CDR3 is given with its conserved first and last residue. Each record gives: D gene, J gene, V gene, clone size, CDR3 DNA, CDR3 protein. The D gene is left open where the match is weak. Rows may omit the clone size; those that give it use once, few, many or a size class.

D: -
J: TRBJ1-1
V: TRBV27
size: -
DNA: TGTGCCAGCAGTTCGCCGGGAATCAACACTGAAGCTTTCTTT
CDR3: CASSSPGINTEAFF

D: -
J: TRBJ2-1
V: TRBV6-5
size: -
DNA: TGTGCCAGCAGTTACCCGGGACTCTCCAATGATGAGCAGTTCTTC
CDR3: CASSYPGLSNDEQFF

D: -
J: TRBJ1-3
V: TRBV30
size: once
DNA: TGTGCCTGGAGTGAGAGGGCAGCTTTGGGAAACACCATATATTTT
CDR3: CAWSERAALGNTIYF

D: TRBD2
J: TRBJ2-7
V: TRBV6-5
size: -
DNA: TGTGCCAGCAGTCTTGGCGGGGGGTCCTACGAGCAGTACTTC
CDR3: CASSLGGGSYEQYF

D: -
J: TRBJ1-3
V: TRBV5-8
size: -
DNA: TGTGCCAGCAGCTATAGAGGAAACACCATATATTTT
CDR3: CASSYRGNTIYF

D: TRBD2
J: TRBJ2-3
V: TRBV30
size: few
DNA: TGTGCCTGGAGTGCCCAAATCCAACTAGCGGGGGGACGAGATACGCAGTATTTT
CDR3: CAWSAQIQLAGGRDTQYF

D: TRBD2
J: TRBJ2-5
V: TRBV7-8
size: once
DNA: TGTGCCAGCAGCTTAGTCGGGGGGGCATCCTGGACCCAGTACTTC
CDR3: CASSLVGGASWTQYF

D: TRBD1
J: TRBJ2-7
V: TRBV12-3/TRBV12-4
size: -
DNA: TGTGCCAGCAGCTGGAACAGGGGCTACGAGCAGTACTTC
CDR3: CASSWNRGYEQYF

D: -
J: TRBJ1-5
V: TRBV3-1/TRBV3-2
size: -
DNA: TGTGCCAGCAGCCAAGTTCAAAGCAATCAGCCCCAGCATTTT
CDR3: CASSQVQSNQPQHF

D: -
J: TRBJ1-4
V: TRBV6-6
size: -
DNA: TGTGCCTGTTCTTACAGCCCTAATGAAAAACTGTTTTTT
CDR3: CACSYSPNEKLFF

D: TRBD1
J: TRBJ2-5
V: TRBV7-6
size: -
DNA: TGTGCCAGCAGCTCACCACGGGACAGGGGCTTGGAAGAGACCCAGTACTTC
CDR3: CASSSPRDRGLEETQYF

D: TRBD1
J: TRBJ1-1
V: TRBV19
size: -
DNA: TGTGCCAGTAGTATAGATCGAGGACAGGGCCGGAACACTGAAGCTTTCTTT
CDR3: CASSIDRGQGRNTEAFF

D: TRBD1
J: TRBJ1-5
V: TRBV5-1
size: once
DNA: TGCGCCAGTAGACAGGGGGAAGATCAGCCCCAGCATTTT
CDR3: CASRQGEDQPQHF